This T cell receptor beta chain stems from a study of blood T cell repertoires in COVID-19 (dated by TCRdb to 2018 to 2021). Regarding the complete study: Collaborator samples came from the United States, Italy and Spain and covered acute and convalescent phases of COVID-19. Subjects who had been exposed to COVID-19, were actively infected with it, or had recovered from it provided the deeply sampled blood TCRbeta repertoires that made up the dataset. The samples were drawn from the first 160 participants of the ongoing ImmuneRACE study and from 950 to 1,500 subjects provided by 6 global collaborators. The repertoires were made available in a free public database intended to serve as a resource for research on the immune response to SARS-CoV-2. Where available, HLA class I and class II types were taken from metadata supplied by the sample provider and were not determined by assay-based typing. Sample metadata almost always included a de-identified subject ID, COVID-19 status, age in years and sex. The material from the prospective study consisted of cDNA or gDNA derived from T cells, B-cell-depleted T cells, or PBMCs. Study-wide conclusions, independent of this receptor: Clinical and demographic metadata were provided uncurated, with the amount varying by source and participant.

Concerning this clone: This receptor's antigen is unknown. No clone much larger than this one lies a single base away; base qualities are absent.

CDR1 and CDR2, looked up from the germline V gene, are ENHRY and SYGVKD. From the cysteine through the phenylalanine, the CDR3 covers 13 amino acids. Just the 39-base CDR3 DNA is kept, in frame starting at base 1. After removal of 11 bases from V and 5 bases from J, the junction retains 9 bases not matched to a gene. The immunoSEQ Assay, a bias-controlled multiplex PCR, was used to amplify TCRbeta CDR3 regions from genomic DNA. Per the authors' processing: The number of nucleated cells in each sample was estimated by amplification of reference gene primers within the assay. To quantify the absolute abundance of each unique TCRbeta CDR3 rearrangement, sequence reads were collapsed and filtered. For each sample, productive Simpson clonality was calculated as the square root of Simpson's diversity index across productive rearrangements. Drawn from immuneACCESS, this table holds only the in-frame rearrangements with V and J called that TCRdb kept. Clones are partly lost; checked studies trace under half to an unresolved V gene and leave the rest unexplained. V and J calls and clone size follow that table, whereas D and trimming were derived from the DNA. The sample table holds under 250,000 clones, of which approximately 85% were seen once. The leading ten clones occupy approximately 8.6% of the sample.

In the prospective study, participants were roughly 18 to 90 years old, resided in 25 or so geographic areas of the United States, and were enrolled through a virtual design. In the prospective study, cohorts were assigned on the basis of participant-reported clinical history obtained from a screening survey and a study questionnaire. Each participant in the prospective study had whole blood, serum and a nasopharyngeal or oropharyngeal swab collected by mobile phlebotomists. Prospective study participants could optionally give additional blood draws and questionnaires over an approximately two-month period. Before DNA extraction, prospective study blood samples were shipped either frozen or at room temperature.

Sequenced material: PBMCs or T cells enriched from blood (not recorded which). The receptor chain draws on TRBV10-3 and TRBJ1-1; TRBD1 agrees with 9 junctional bases. This receptor was taken from a woman in her fifties or sixties with acute COVID-19. Here is the DNA: TGTGCCTCCAGACAGGGGGATGGGACTGAAGCTTTCTTT. Its amino acids are CASRQGDGTEAFF.